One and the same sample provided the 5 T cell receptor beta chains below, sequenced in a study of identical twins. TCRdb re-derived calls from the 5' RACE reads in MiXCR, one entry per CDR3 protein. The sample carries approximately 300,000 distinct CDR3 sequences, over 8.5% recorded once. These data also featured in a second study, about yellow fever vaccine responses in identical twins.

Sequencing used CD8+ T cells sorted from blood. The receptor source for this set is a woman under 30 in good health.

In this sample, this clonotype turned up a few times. The CDR3, as DNA: TGTGCCAGCAGCGCGGACAGGGAGAACACCGGGGAGCTGTTTTTT. Its protein product is CASSADRENTGELFF. The chain combines TRBV9 with TRBJ2-2, with 8 bases that match TRBD1. Germline loops: CDR1 SGDLS, CDR2 YYNGEE. The CDR3 loop spans 15 amino acids. The V gene end was trimmed by 3 bases and the J gene end by 1 base; junction bases not matched to a gene: 2.

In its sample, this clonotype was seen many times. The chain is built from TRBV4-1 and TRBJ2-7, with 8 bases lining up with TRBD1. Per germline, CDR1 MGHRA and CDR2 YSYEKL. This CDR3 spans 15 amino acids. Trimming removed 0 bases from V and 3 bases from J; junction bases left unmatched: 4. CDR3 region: CASSQDGGQGYEQYF. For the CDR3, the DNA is TGCGCCAGCAGCCAAGACGGAGGACAGGGCTACGAGCAGTACTTC.

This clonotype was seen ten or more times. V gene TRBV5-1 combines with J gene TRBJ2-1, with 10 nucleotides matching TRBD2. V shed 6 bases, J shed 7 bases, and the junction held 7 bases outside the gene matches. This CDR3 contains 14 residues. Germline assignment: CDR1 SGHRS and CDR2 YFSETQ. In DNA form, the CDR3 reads TGCGCCAGCATCGAGACTAGCGGGTTAAATGAGCAGTTCTTC. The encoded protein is CASIETSGLNEQFF. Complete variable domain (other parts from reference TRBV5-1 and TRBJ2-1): KAGVTQTPRYLIKTRGQQVTLSCSPISGHRSVSWYQQTPGQGLQFLFEYFSETQRNKGNFPGRFSGRQFSNSRSEMNVSTLELGDSALYLCASIETSGLNEQFFGPGTRLTVL.

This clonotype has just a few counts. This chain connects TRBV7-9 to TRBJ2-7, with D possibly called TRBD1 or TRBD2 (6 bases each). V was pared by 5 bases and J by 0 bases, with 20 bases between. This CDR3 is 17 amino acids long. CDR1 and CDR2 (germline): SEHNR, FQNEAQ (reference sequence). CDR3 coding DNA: TGTGCCAGCAGCCCAAGGGCGACGGGGGCAGGCTCCTACGAGCAGTACTTC. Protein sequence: CASSPRATGAGSYEQYF.

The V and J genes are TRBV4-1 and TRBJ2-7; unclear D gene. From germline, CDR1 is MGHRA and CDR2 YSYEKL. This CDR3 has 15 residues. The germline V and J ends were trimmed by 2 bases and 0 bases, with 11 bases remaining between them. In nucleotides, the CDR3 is TGCGCCAGCAGCCAATATGAACCCTCCTCCTACGAGCAGTACTTC. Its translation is CASSQYEPSSYEQYF.